A selection of T cell receptor beta chains follows, all from one sample in a study of shared clonotypes between healthy human individuals. Clones were read by immunoSEQ multiplex PCR, and TCRdb kept only the in-frame ones, dropping some. The sample contains about 680,000 clones, roughly 94% of which appear only once. Material for sequencing was naive CD8+ T cells sorted from blood. These receptors were collected from a man aged 30 to 45 in good health. CDR3s include the opening cysteine and the closing phenylalanine or tryptophan. The D gene is left open where the match is weak. Rows may omit the clone size; those that give it use once, few, many or a size class.

cdr3_aa cdr3_nt clone_size j_call d_call v_call
CASSLEPSGRMGEQYF TGTGCCAGCAGCTTAGAGCCTAGCGGGAGGATGGGAGAGCAGTACTTC - TRBJ2-7 TRBD2 TRBV7-3
CASSFEAPPSYEQYF TGTGCCAGCAGTTTCGAGGCACCTCCTTCCTACGAGCAGTACTTC - TRBJ2-7 - TRBV28
CASSGRYQETQYF TGTGCCAGCAGCGGGAGGTACCAAGAGACCCAGTACTTC - TRBJ2-5 TRBD2 TRBV27
CASSLGADRFNTGELFF TGTGCCAGCAGCTTAGGGGCAGACAGATTCAACACCGGGGAGCTGTTTTTT - TRBJ2-2 - TRBV11-2
CASSQDGASGSLYEQFF TGCGCCAGCAGCCAGGATGGTGCGAGCGGGAGCCTGTATGAGCAGTTCTTC - TRBJ2-1 TRBD2 TRBV4-3
CASSPRGQGQFPYQPQHF TGTGCCAGCAGCCCTCGAGGACAGGGACAATTTCCCTACCAGCCCCAGCATTTT once TRBJ1-5 TRBD1 TRBV7-8
CASSLGVAANTGELFF TGTGCCAGCAGCTTAGGAGTAGCGGCTAACACCGGGGAGCTGTTTTTT - TRBJ2-2 - TRBV7-3
CASSHTPASTETQYF TGTGCCAGCAGTCACACTCCAGCTAGCACAGAGACCCAGTACTTC - TRBJ2-5 - TRBV6-6
CASSPGTGGDSSYNEQFF TGCGCCAGCAGCCCCGGGACAGGGGGCGATAGCTCCTACAATGAGCAGTTCTTC - TRBJ2-1 TRBD1 TRBV4-3
CAQEVGTDTQYF TGCGCCCAGGAGGTTGGCACAGATACGCAGTATTTT - TRBJ2-3 - TRBV29-1
CASRWGSGPTNEKLFF TGTGCCAGCAGGTGGGGTAGCGGGCCAACTAATGAAAAACTGTTTTTT - TRBJ1-4 - TRBV7-9
CASTIGGYTGELFF TGTGCCAGTACAATAGGGGGATACACCGGGGAGCTGTTTTTT - TRBJ2-2 - TRBV19
CASSESYVQPQHF TGTGCCAGCAGTGAGAGTTATGTTCAGCCCCAGCATTTT - TRBJ1-5 - TRBV2
CASSHATLGSYEQYF TGCGCCAGCAGCCACGCCACGCTGGGCTCCTACGAGCAGTACTTC - TRBJ2-7 - TRBV4-1
CASEPGRGRTEAFF TGTGCCAGCGAACCGGGCAGGGGAAGGACTGAAGCTTTCTTT - TRBJ1-1 - TRBV7-9
CASSLEGLPGERYEQYF TGTGCCAGCAGCTTAGAGGGCTTGCCAGGGGAACGATACGAGCAGTACTTC once TRBJ2-7 - TRBV7-8
CASSFRNYGYTF TGTGCCAGCAGTTTTAGAAACTATGGCTACACCTTC - TRBJ1-2 - TRBV28
CASSSRQGRRGAQYF TGTGCCAGCAGCTCACGACAGGGGCGACGGGGGGCCCAGTACTTC - TRBJ2-5 - TRBV11-2
CASSPLLGANPNTGELFF TGTGCCAGCAGCCCATTGCTGGGGGCGAATCCGAACACCGGGGAGCTGTTTTTT - TRBJ2-2 - TRBV11-2
CSVEVRGKELFF TGCAGCGTTGAGGTCCGGGGGAAGGAGCTGTTTTTT - TRBJ2-2 - TRBV29-1
CASSDDYRLVDTQYF TGTGCCAGCAGTGACGACTACAGGTTGGTCGATACGCAGTATTTT - TRBJ2-3 - TRBV25-1
CASSPLAQETQYF TGTGCCAGCAGCCCCCTAGCTCAAGAGACCCAGTACTTC - TRBJ2-5 - TRBV27
CASSPGRQGIGELFF TGCGCCAGCAGCCCTGGAAGGCAGGGGATCGGGGAGCTGTTTTTT - TRBJ2-2 - TRBV4-1
CASIGGGLAFF TGTGCCAGCATAGGGGGGGGTCTCGCTTTCTTT - TRBJ1-1 - TRBV27
CASSQTGGGYGYTF TGTGCCAGCAGCCAGACCGGGGGGGGCTATGGCTACACCTTC - TRBJ1-2 - TRBV27
CASSYSGHSSYEQYF TGTGCCAGCAGTTACTCGGGACACAGCTCCTACGAGCAGTACTTC once TRBJ2-7 - TRBV6-6
CASSFARTDTQYF TGTGCCAGCAGTTTTGCCCGCACAGATACGCAGTATTTT - TRBJ2-3 - TRBV6-5
CASSSHRAGPYEQYF TGTGCCAGCAGCTCCCACCGCGCGGGTCCCTACGAGCAGTACTTC - TRBJ2-7 - TRBV13
CASSQVPGGSDTQYF TGCGCCAGCAGCCAAGTTCCGGGAGGTTCAGATACGCAGTATTTT many TRBJ2-3 TRBD2 TRBV4-1
CASSGTGPGF TGTGCCAGCAGCGGGACAGGCCCTGGGTTC - TRBJ2-7 TRBD1 TRBV2
CASSQSSRGNYEQYF TGCGCCAGCAGTCAATCCAGCAGGGGGAATTACGAGCAGTACTTC - TRBJ2-7 TRBD1 TRBV23-1
CASSLLGSEETQYF TGTGCCAGCAGTTTACTGGGGTCGGAAGAGACCCAGTACTTC - TRBJ2-5 - TRBV28
CATGVQVDYEQYF TGTGCCACCGGGGTACAGGTTGACTACGAGCAGTACTTC - TRBJ2-7 - TRBV15
CASSFGRLYNEQFF TGTGCCAGCAGTTTCGGGCGGCTCTACAATGAGCAGTTCTTC - TRBJ2-1 - TRBV28
CATSSADQTGIDEQFF TGTGCCACCAGCAGCGCTGATCAGACAGGGATCGATGAGCAGTTCTTC - TRBJ2-1 TRBD1 TRBV15
CASSLEDILYNEQFF TGTGCCAGCAGTTTGGAGGACATTCTATACAATGAGCAGTTCTTC - TRBJ2-1 - TRBV28
CASSRLAGGALNEQFF TGCGCCAGCAGCCGACTAGCGGGAGGTGCCCTAAATGAGCAGTTCTTC - TRBJ2-1 TRBD2 TRBV4-1
CSVEAESSYEQYF TGCAGCGTCGAAGCGGAGAGCTCCTACGAGCAGTACTTC - TRBJ2-7 - TRBV29-1
CASSLGLAIVNEQFF TGCGCCAGCAGCTTGGGACTAGCAATTGTCAATGAGCAGTTCTTC - TRBJ2-1 TRBD2 TRBV5-1
CASSQSWTGAHNEQFF TGCGCCAGCAGCCAAAGCTGGACAGGGGCTCACAATGAGCAGTTCTTC - TRBJ2-1 TRBD1 TRBV4-3
CASSTQGNSYEQYF TGTGCCAGTAGTACCCAGGGGAACTCCTACGAGCAGTACTTC - TRBJ2-7 - TRBV19
CARSPPTGRGYEQYF TGTGCCCGCAGCCCTCCGACGGGCAGGGGCTACGAGCAGTACTTC - TRBJ2-7 - TRBV7-8
CASSFLGSKNIQYF TGTGCCAGCAGCTTCCTGGGGAGCAAAAACATTCAGTACTTC once TRBJ2-4 - TRBV5-6
CASSPVLAYEQYF TGTGCCAGCAGCCCCGTTCTGGCTTACGAGCAGTACTTC - TRBJ2-7 - TRBV28
CASSLPLNRVANTGELFF TGTGCCAGCAGTTTACCCCTGAACAGGGTCGCGAACACCGGGGAGCTGTTTTTT - TRBJ2-2 - TRBV28
CASSLGSGLAKNIQYF TGTGCCAGCAGCTTAGGCAGCGGTCTAGCCAAAAACATTCAGTACTTC - TRBJ2-4 - TRBV7-9
CASSSLGGEKLFF TGTGCCAGCAGCTCCCTAGGGGGTGAAAAACTGTTTTTT - TRBJ1-4 - TRBV5-4
CASSGQGGRDYGFTF TGTGCCAGCAGCGGACAGGGGGGCCGGGACTATGGCTTCACCTTC - TRBJ1-2 TRBD1 TRBV2
CASSPRQGVIGELFF TGTGCCAGCAGTCCTCGACAGGGGGTGATCGGGGAGCTGTTTTTT - TRBJ2-2 TRBD1 TRBV11-3
CASSFLLAGPYNEQFF TGTGCCAGCAGCTTCCTTCTAGCGGGTCCCTACAATGAGCAGTTCTTC - TRBJ2-1 TRBD2 TRBV11-2
CASSVAVDTQYF TGTGCCAGCAGCGTAGCGGTAGATACGCAGTATTTT - TRBJ2-3 - TRBV9
CASSPEKSSTDTQYF TGCGCCAGCAGCCCAGAAAAATCTAGCACAGATACGCAGTATTTT - TRBJ2-3 - TRBV5-1